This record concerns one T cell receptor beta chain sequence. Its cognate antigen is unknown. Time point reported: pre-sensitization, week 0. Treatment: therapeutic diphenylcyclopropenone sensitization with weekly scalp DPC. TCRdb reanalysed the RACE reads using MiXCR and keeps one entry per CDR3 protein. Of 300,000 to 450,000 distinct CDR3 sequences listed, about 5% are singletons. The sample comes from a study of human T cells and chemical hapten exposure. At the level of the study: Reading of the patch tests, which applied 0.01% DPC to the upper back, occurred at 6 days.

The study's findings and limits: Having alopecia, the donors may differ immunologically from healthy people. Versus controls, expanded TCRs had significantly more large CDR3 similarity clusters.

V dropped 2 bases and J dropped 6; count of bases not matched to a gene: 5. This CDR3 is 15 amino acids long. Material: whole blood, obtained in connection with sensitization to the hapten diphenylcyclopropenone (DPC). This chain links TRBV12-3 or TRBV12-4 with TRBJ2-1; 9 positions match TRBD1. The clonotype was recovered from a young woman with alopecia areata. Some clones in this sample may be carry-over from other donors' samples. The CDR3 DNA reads TGTGCCAGCAGTTTAACAGGGGGCTCGCTCAATGAGCAGTTCTTC. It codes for CASSLTGGSLNEQFF.